A selection of T cell receptor beta chains follows, all from one sample in a study of T cells in Graves' hyperthyroidism and ophthalmopathy. TCRdb reprocessed the multiplex PCR reads with MiXCR, giving one entry per CDR3 protein. This repertoire shows under 350,000 distinct CDR3 sequences, 15% to 20% found once; its top ten account for less than 70%. The sequencing input was blood. These receptors were collected from a woman aged 60-75 years with Graves' ophthalmopathy. Each CDR3 is given with its conserved first and last residue. Fields, in order: CDR3 length, D gene, J gene, V gene, clone size, CDR3 DNA, CDR3 protein. A D gene is named only where the DNA matches it firmly. Clone size is not always given. Where it is, it says once, few, many or a class for expanded clones.

len: 17
d_gene: TRBD2
j_gene: TRBJ2-4
v_gene: TRBV20-1
abundance: few
CDR3nt: TGCAGTGCCCTTCTAGCGGGGGGAACCCTAGCCAAAAACATTCAGTACTTC
CDR3aa: CSALLAGGTLAKNIQYF

len: 13
d_gene: TRBD1
j_gene: TRBJ2-1
v_gene: TRBV29-1
abundance: -
CDR3nt: TGCAGCGTTGAAGGGACAGGGGGTAGGGAGCAGTTCTTC
CDR3aa: CSVEGTGGREQFF

len: 11
d_gene: TRBD1
j_gene: TRBJ1-4
v_gene: TRBV11-2
abundance: -
CDR3nt: TGTGCCAGCAGCTTAGGGGACAGACTGTTTTTT
CDR3aa: CASSLGDRLFF

len: 15
d_gene: TRBD1
j_gene: TRBJ1-5
v_gene: TRBV20-1
abundance: many
CDR3nt: TGCAGTGCTAGAGCCTTTACAGGGGGCAATCAGCCCCAGCATTTT
CDR3aa: CSARAFTGGNQPQHF

len: 15
d_gene: -
j_gene: TRBJ2-5
v_gene: TRBV11-2
abundance: many
CDR3nt: TGTGCCAGCAGCCGCCACCGGCCGATAGGAGAGACCCAGTACTTC
CDR3aa: CASSRHRPIGETQYF

len: 16
d_gene: -
j_gene: TRBJ2-4
v_gene: TRBV15
abundance: few
CDR3nt: TGTGCCACCAGCAGAGAGATTGGGGTAGCCAAAAACATTCAGTACTTC
CDR3aa: CATSREIGVAKNIQYF

len: 16
d_gene: TRBD1
j_gene: TRBJ2-1
v_gene: TRBV5-1
abundance: few
CDR3nt: TGCGCCAGCAGCTTATCTGACAGGGGGCTTTACAATGAGCAGTTCTTC
CDR3aa: CASSLSDRGLYNEQFF

len: 13
d_gene: -
j_gene: TRBJ1-1
v_gene: TRBV7-9
abundance: -
CDR3nt: TGTGCCAGCAGCTTAGGCCGGGCGCCTGAAGCTTTCTTT
CDR3aa: CASSLGRAPEAFF

len: 13
d_gene: TRBD2
j_gene: TRBJ2-7
v_gene: TRBV19
abundance: -
CDR3nt: TGTGCCAGTTCCGGGACTATGGAATACGAGCAGTACTTC
CDR3aa: CASSGTMEYEQYF

len: 14
d_gene: -
j_gene: TRBJ2-5
v_gene: TRBV5-1
abundance: few
CDR3nt: TGCGCCAGCAGCTTCGACAGCAGCCAAGAGACCCAGTACTTC
CDR3aa: CASSFDSSQETQYF

len: 13
d_gene: -
j_gene: TRBJ1-1
v_gene: TRBV10-3
abundance: many
CDR3nt: TGTGCCATCAGTGGGGACTTTCGGCAGCGAGCTTTCTTT
CDR3aa: CAISGDFRQRAFF

len: 12
d_gene: -
j_gene: TRBJ2-3
v_gene: TRBV10-3
abundance: many
CDR3nt: TGTGCCATCAAAGGCGGGGAAGATACGCAGTATTTT
CDR3aa: CAIKGGEDTQYF

len: 16
d_gene: TRBD1
j_gene: TRBJ2-6
v_gene: TRBV5-1
abundance: -
CDR3nt: TGCGCCAGCAGCCCCGGGGGACAGGGGGCGTCCAACGTCCTGACTTTC
CDR3aa: CASSPGGQGASNVLTF

len: 13
d_gene: -
j_gene: TRBJ2-7
v_gene: TRBV7-9
abundance: many
CDR3nt: TGTGCCAGCAGCTTATCCGGGGGCTACGAGCAGTACTTC
CDR3aa: CASSLSGGYEQYF

len: 14
d_gene: TRBD1
j_gene: TRBJ1-1
v_gene: TRBV5-1
abundance: -
CDR3nt: TGCGCCGGCAGCTTGGGACAGTTATACACTGAAGCTTTCTTT
CDR3aa: CAGSLGQLYTEAFF

len: 14
d_gene: -
j_gene: TRBJ1-4
v_gene: TRBV7-2
abundance: many
CDR3nt: TGTGCCAGCAGCTTAACAGTCCCGAATGAAAAACTGTTTTTT
CDR3aa: CASSLTVPNEKLFF

len: 15
d_gene: TRBD1
j_gene: TRBJ1-1
v_gene: TRBV12-3/TRBV12-4
abundance: many
CDR3nt: TGTGCCAGCAGGATCGAGGGACAGCCAAACACTGAAGCTTTCTTT
CDR3aa: CASRIEGQPNTEAFF

len: 12
d_gene: -
j_gene: TRBJ2-5
v_gene: TRBV7-8
abundance: many
CDR3nt: TGTGCCAGCAGCTTAGCGATGGAAACCCAGTACTTC
CDR3aa: CASSLAMETQYF

len: 13
d_gene: -
j_gene: TRBJ2-2
v_gene: TRBV18
abundance: many
CDR3nt: TGTGCCAGCTCATGGCAGGCTCCCGGGGAGCTGTTTTTT
CDR3aa: CASSWQAPGELFF

len: 15
d_gene: TRBD1
j_gene: TRBJ2-7
v_gene: TRBV7-2
abundance: many
CDR3nt: TGTGCCAGCAGCTTAGCGGCGACAGGGGAAAACGAGCAGTACTTC
CDR3aa: CASSLAATGENEQYF

len: 13
d_gene: -
j_gene: TRBJ2-1
v_gene: TRBV9
abundance: -
CDR3nt: TGTGCCAGCAGCGTAGGGGCGGGGAATGAGCAGTTCTTC
CDR3aa: CASSVGAGNEQFF

len: 14
d_gene: TRBD2
j_gene: TRBJ2-3
v_gene: TRBV27
abundance: many
CDR3nt: TGTGCCAGCAGTTTGTGGACTAGCGAAGATACGCAGTATTTT
CDR3aa: CASSLWTSEDTQYF

len: 12
d_gene: -
j_gene: TRBJ2-3
v_gene: TRBV7-2
abundance: many
CDR3nt: TGTGCCAGCAGGGCTAGCACAGATACGCAGTATTTT
CDR3aa: CASRASTDTQYF

len: 14
d_gene: TRBD2
j_gene: TRBJ2-3
v_gene: TRBV5-1
abundance: few
CDR3nt: TGCGCCAGCAGCGCCGGGACTAACACAGATACGCAGTATTTT
CDR3aa: CASSAGTNTDTQYF

len: 14
d_gene: TRBD1
j_gene: TRBJ1-1
v_gene: TRBV12-3/TRBV12-4
abundance: many
CDR3nt: TGTGCCAGCAGGGGACAGGGTAGTCGCACTGAAGCTTTCTTT
CDR3aa: CASRGQGSRTEAFF

len: 17
d_gene: TRBD1
j_gene: TRBJ2-7
v_gene: TRBV7-9
abundance: many
CDR3nt: TGTGCCAGCAGCTTAGTGCCCGGACAGGTTATGGCCTACGAGCAGTACTTC
CDR3aa: CASSLVPGQVMAYEQYF

len: 16
d_gene: -
j_gene: TRBJ2-1
v_gene: TRBV5-5
abundance: many
CDR3nt: TGTGCCAGCAGCTTGTCTGCAGGGAGCTCCTACAATGAGCAGTTCTTC
CDR3aa: CASSLSAGSSYNEQFF

len: 15
d_gene: TRBD1
j_gene: TRBJ1-2
v_gene: TRBV28
abundance: few
CDR3nt: TGTGCCAGCAGATTAGTCAGGGGGCCCCTCTATGGCTACACCTTC
CDR3aa: CASRLVRGPLYGYTF

len: 13
d_gene: -
j_gene: TRBJ2-6
v_gene: TRBV5-1
abundance: -
CDR3nt: TGCGCCAGCAGCTTCTCTGGGGCCAACGTCCCGACTTTC
CDR3aa: CASSFSGANVPTF